The 24 T cell receptor beta chains reported below all come from one sample, sequenced in a study of Graves' ophthalmopathy and Graves' hyperthyroidism. The study amplified TCR beta CDR3 regions using RNA transcripts. HTBI primers served in a first-round RT-PCR, which a second-round multiplex PCR followed. TCRdb independently ran MiXCR on the multiplex PCR reads; one entry per CDR3 protein. The sample has about half a million distinct CDR3 sequences, approximately 15% seen once. The sample taken for sequencing was blood. The source is a woman aged 25 to 39 with Graves' ophthalmopathy.

This clonotype has ten or more counts. The CDR3 sequence is CASSLDLGAWQPQHF. CDR3 in DNA: TGTGCCAGCAGCTTAGATTTGGGGGCGTGGCAGCCCCAGCATTTT. This rearrangement joins TRBV11-2 to TRBJ1-5; TRBD1 might be the D (6 bases). The V gene lost 0 bases and the J gene lost 7 bases, with 13 bases spanning the gap. The CDR3 runs to 15 residues. CDR1 and CDR2 (germline): SGHAT, FQNNGV.

This clonotype came up a few times. The germline gene is not matched at one end of the junction; a read error may be the cause. The chain couples TRBV2 to TRBJ2-4, with 9 nucleotides matching TRBD1. Germline lookup yields CDR1 SNHLY and CDR2 FYNNEI. There are 14 residues in the CDR3. The CDR3 protein is CASSRTGEKDIKYF. The CDR3 nucleotides are TGTGCCAGCAGTCGGACAGGGGAGAAGGACATTAAGTACTTC.

The chain is built from TRBV3-1 and TRBJ1-2; no firm D call. V was pared by 0 bases and J by 4 bases, with 12 bases between. This CDR3 spans 15 amino acids. Germline lookup yields CDR1 LGHDT and CDR2 YNNKEL (reference sequence). The CDR3 region is CASSQDVSYSYGYTF. Here the CDR3 DNA reads TGTGCCAGCAGCCAAGATGTGTCGTACAGCTATGGCTACACCTTC.

This clonotype was recorded many times. This chain links TRBV30 with TRBJ2-2, with D tentatively TRBD2 (5 bases). The germline gives CDR1 GTSNPN, CDR2 SVGIG (reference sequence). This CDR3 is 14 amino acids long. The V gene lost 3 bases and the J gene lost 4 bases, with 12 bases spanning the gap. In nucleotides, the CDR3 is TGTGCCTGGAGGAGGGCGGTGGTCACCGGGGAGCTGTTTTTT. As protein: CAWRRAVVTGELFF. The full variable domain, in which reference TRBV30 and TRBJ2-2 provide the parts outside the CDR3, is SQTIHQWPATLVQPVGSPLSLECTVEGTSNPNLYWYRQAAGRGLQLLFYSVGIGQISSEVPQNLSASRPQDRQFILSSKKLLLSDSGFYLCAWRRAVVTGELFFGEGSRLTVL.

This chain uses TRBV20-1 with TRBJ2-7; no firm D call. Germline values: CDR1 DFQATT, CDR2 SNEGSKA (reference sequence). Trimming removed 6 bases at V and 6 bases at J, with 21 bases between. This CDR3 region has 14 residues. CDR3 region: CSAQGGSRALEQYF. The DNA of the CDR3 is TGCAGTGCCCAAGGTGGTAGTAGGGCACTCGAGCAGTACTTC.

This clonotype was seen ten or more times. This chain links TRBV5-1 with TRBJ2-7, with unresolved D. The germline gives CDR1 SGHRS, CDR2 YFSETQ. Trimming stripped 0 bases from V and 1 base from J, with 14 bases between. CDR3 length: 16 amino acids. Here the CDR3 DNA reads TGCGCCAGCAGCTTGGCGGTGAGATACGAGTCCTACGAGCAGTACTTC. It yields the protein CASSLAVRYESYEQYF.

The chain employs TRBV15 and TRBJ2-7; 9 bases fit TRBD1. J lost 7 bases, V lost 4 bases, and 8 bases had no gene match. CDR3 length equals 14 residues. Per the germline V gene, CDR1 is LNHNV and CDR2 is YYDKDF (reference sequence). In DNA form, the CDR3 reads TGTGCCACCAGCACTAGGACAGGGGTGTGGGAGCAGTACTTC. Protein: CATSTRTGVWEQYF.

This clonotype was picked up one time. J is TRBJ2-7 and V is TRBV6-1; tentatively, D is TRBD2 (6 bases). Germline values: CDR1 MNHNS, CDR2 SASEGT. This CDR3 spans 16 amino acids. Trimming cost V 6 bases and J 0 bases, with 18 bases left between them. The CDR3 nucleotides are TGTGCCAGCAGGCTCGGGGGTCCCCGGACCTCCTACGAGCAGTACTTC. It encodes CASRLGGPRTSYEQYF.

This clonotype was seen only a few times. The chain employs TRBV11-2 and TRBJ2-2; the D is unclear. The CDR3 totals 12 residues. Germline-derived CDR1 and CDR2 are SGHAT and FQNNGV. Between the trimmed V and J ends, which lost 7 bases and 6 bases, there was a span of 9 bases. The CDR3 DNA reads TGTGCCAGCACCACCTTTGCCGGGGAGCTGTTTTTT. Translated: CASTTFAGELFF. Full variable domain (remainder filled in from reference TRBV11-2 and TRBJ2-2): EAGVAQSPRYKIIEKRQSVAFWCNPISGHATLYWYQQILGQGPKLLIQFQNNGVVDDSQLPKDRFSAERLKGVDSTLKIQPAKLEDSAVYLCASTTFAGELFFGEGSRLTVL.

The chain uses TRBV18 and TRBJ1-1; TRBD1 agrees at 8 bases. This CDR3 has 13 residues. V lost 6 bases and J lost 3; bases outside the gene matches: 3. Germline V lookup: CDR1 KGHSH, CDR2 LQKENI. The CDR3 protein is CASSWTGYTEAFF. CDR3 sequence (DNA): TGTGCCAGCTCCTGGACAGGGTACACTGAAGCTTTCTTT.

This clonotype was detected ten times or more. This sequence joins TRBV6-4 and TRBJ2-5; TRBD1 matches 10 bases. This CDR3 is 18 amino acids long. From germline, CDR1 is MRHNA and CDR2 SNTAGT. V dropped 7 bases and J dropped 5; count of bases not matched to a gene: 19. CDR3 in amino acids: CASTSTGTGERLQETQYF. CDR3 nucleotide sequence: TGTGCCAGCACCTCGACCGGGACAGGGGAGAGGCTGCAGGAGACCCAGTACTTC.

The chain employs TRBV5-6 and TRBJ2-6; D ambiguous. The germline V gene has CDR1 SGHDT and CDR2 YYEEEE. CDR3 length: 18 residues. V was pared by 1 base and J by 0 bases, with 14 bases between. The CDR3 bases are TGTGCCAGCAGCTTGTTGGTCTCAGTTAGCTCTGGGGCCAACGTCCTGACTTTC. Protein: CASSLLVSVSSGANVLTF.

This clonotype appeared many times. The CDR3 sequence is CASSEQGATEAFF. The CDR3, as DNA: TGTGCCAGCAGTGAACAGGGGGCCACTGAAGCTTTCTTT. The gene calls are TRBV6-1 and TRBJ1-1, with 8 bases aligning to TRBD1. The J segment lost 4 bases and the V segment lost 2 bases, leaving 0 bases of the junction unmatched. This CDR3 region has 13 residues. Germline loops: CDR1 MNHNS, CDR2 SASEGT.

For this clonotype: A read error is possible here, since a much larger clone lies one base away. Since no conserved phenylalanine or tryptophan closes the CDR3, a read error is the likely cause. The chain recombines TRBV12-3 or TRBV12-4 with TRBJ2-7; D tentatively fits TRBD1 or TRBD2 (5 bases each). The length of the CDR3 is 15 residues. V was clipped by 3 bases and J by 0 bases, with 12 bases between them. The CDR3, as DNA: TGTGCCAGCAGTTTGGGACGGCCGGACTCCTACGAGCAGTACTTG. Amino acids: CASSLGRPDSYEQYL.

This clonotype appeared many times. V and J are TRBV12-3 or TRBV12-4 and TRBJ2-7; a weak D match, TRBD1 (5 bases). The CDR3 length is 14 residues. V lost 2 bases, J lost 5 bases, and 13 bases lay in between. CDR3: CASSLSPDSNEQYF. The CDR3 DNA sequence: TGTGCCAGCAGTTTAAGCCCCGACAGCAACGAGCAGTACTTC.

Comments on this clonotype: This may be a read error: a much more frequent sequence differs by one nucleotide. This chain connects TRBV28 to TRBJ2-2; 7 positions agree with TRBD1. Germline lookup yields CDR1 MDHEN and CDR2 SYDVKM. CDR3 length: 15 residues. The CDR3 loop reads CATDAGTANTGDLFF. In nucleotides, the CDR3 is TGTGCCACCGACGCCGGGACAGCTAACACCGGGGATCTGTTTTTT.

The chain links TRBV7-8 to TRBJ1-3, with D maybe TRBD1 (6 bases). The germline V gene encodes CDR1 SGHVS and CDR2 FQNEAQ. The CDR3 consists of 14 residues. The V end lost 6 bases, the J end lost 2 bases, and 11 bases lay between the germline ends. This chain's CDR3 is CASRSNRAGNTIYF. DNA for the CDR3: TGTGCCAGCAGAAGTAACAGGGCTGGAAACACCATATATTTT.

This clonotype was observed a handful of times. V usage is TRBV4-1 and J usage is TRBJ1-1; D is unclear. Germline CDR1 is MGHRA and CDR2 is YSYEKL. The CDR3 is made up of 13 amino acids. Trimming took off 7 bases at V and 0 bases at J, with 9 bases between the two ends. The CDR3: CASTATMNTEAFF. CDR3 in DNA: TGCGCCAGCACTGCGACGATGAACACTGAAGCTTTCTTT.

This chain connects TRBV6-1 to TRBJ2-7; TRBD1 agrees at 9 bases. This CDR3 is built from 14 residues. J gave up 3 bases and V 5 bases, and 5 bases lay outside the gene matches. The V gene's germline CDR1 is MNHNS and CDR2 SASEGT. The DNA for the CDR3 is TGTGCCAGCAGTAAGCCGGGACAGGGCTACGAGCAGTACTTC. It encodes CASSKPGQGYEQYF.

This clonotype was seen at least ten times. The chain uses TRBV6-2 or TRBV6-3 and TRBJ2-7, with D tentatively TRBD1 or TRBD2 (5 bases each). V dropped 6 bases and J dropped 4 bases, with 19 bases sitting between them. CDR1 and CDR2 from the germline V gene are MNHEY and SVGEGT. The CDR3 loop spans 15 amino acids. CDR3 in DNA: TGTGCCAGCAGCTCACCCGGGACGAAGGGGTACGAGCAGTACTTC. Its protein is CASSSPGTKGYEQYF.

This clonotype has at least ten counts. V usage is TRBV28 and J usage is TRBJ2-5; D is perhaps TRBD1 (6 bases). The CDR3 has 14 amino acids. Deletions cut 4 bases from V and 4 bases from J, with 13 bases between. The germline V gene encodes CDR1 MDHEN and CDR2 SYDVKM. The CDR3 sequence is CASSSSGVGETQYF. The CDR3 nucleotides read TGTGCCAGCAGTTCCTCAGGGGTCGGAGAGACCCAGTACTTC.

This clonotype was detected only a few times. The chain recombines TRBV5-1 with TRBJ2-7, with D possibly TRBD2 on 5 matching bases. Germline-derived CDR1 and CDR2 are SGHRS and YFSETQ. The length of the CDR3 is 14 residues. Trimming cost V 2 bases and J 5 bases, with 14 bases left between them. CDR3 loop: CASSFSAVGNEQYF. The CDR3 bases are TGCGCCAGCAGCTTCAGCGCGGTCGGGAACGAGCAGTACTTC.

This clonotype was counted only a few times. The rearrangement uses TRBV5-1 and TRBJ2-5; no firm D call. V lost 0 bases to trimming and J lost 0 bases, with 12 bases between them. From germline, CDR1 is SGHRS and CDR2 YFSETQ. CDR3 size: 16 residues. The CDR3 sequence is CASSLGSSRNQETQYF. Written as DNA, the CDR3 is TGCGCCAGCAGCTTGGGGAGTAGTAGGAACCAAGAGACCCAGTACTTC.

This clonotype was seen at least ten times. This chain links TRBV7-3 with TRBJ1-6, with D possibly being TRBD1 (6 bases). CDR1 SGHTA and CDR2 FQGTGA come from the germline V gene. The CDR3 contains 16 residues. V was pared by 0 bases and J by 5 bases, with 11 bases between. CDR3 loop: CASSLTGGDHNSPLHF. CDR3 bases: TGTGCCAGCAGCTTAACGGGGGGCGATCATAATTCACCCCTCCACTTT.